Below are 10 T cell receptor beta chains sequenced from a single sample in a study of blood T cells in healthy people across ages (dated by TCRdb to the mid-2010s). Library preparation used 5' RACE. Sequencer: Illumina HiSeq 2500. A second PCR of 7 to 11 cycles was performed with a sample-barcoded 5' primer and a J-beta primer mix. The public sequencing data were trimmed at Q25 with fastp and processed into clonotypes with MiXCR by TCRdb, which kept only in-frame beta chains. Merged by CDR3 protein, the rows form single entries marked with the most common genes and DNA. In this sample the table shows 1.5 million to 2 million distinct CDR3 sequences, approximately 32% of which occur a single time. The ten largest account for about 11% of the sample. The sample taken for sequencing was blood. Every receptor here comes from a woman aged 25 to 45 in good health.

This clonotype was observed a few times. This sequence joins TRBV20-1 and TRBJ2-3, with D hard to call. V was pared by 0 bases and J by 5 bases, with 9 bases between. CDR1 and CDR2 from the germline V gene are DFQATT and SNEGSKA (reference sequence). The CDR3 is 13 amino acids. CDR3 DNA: TGCAGTGCTAGAGATACCTTAAGAGATACGCAGTATTTT. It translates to CSARDTLRDTQYF.

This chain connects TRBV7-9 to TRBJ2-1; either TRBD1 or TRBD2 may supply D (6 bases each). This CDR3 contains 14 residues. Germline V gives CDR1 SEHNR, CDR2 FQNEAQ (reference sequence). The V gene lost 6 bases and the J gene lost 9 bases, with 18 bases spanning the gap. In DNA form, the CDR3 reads TGTGCCAGCAGGTCTGGGGGGCCGGCCGGTGAGCAGTTCTTC. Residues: CASRSGGPAGEQFF.

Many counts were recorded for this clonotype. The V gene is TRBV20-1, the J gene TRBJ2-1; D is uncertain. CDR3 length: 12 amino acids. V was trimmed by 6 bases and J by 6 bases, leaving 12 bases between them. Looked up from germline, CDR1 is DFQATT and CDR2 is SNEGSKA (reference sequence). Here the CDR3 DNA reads TGCAGTGCCAAGGCCCCTTCCAATGAGCAGTTCTTC. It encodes CSAKAPSNEQFF.

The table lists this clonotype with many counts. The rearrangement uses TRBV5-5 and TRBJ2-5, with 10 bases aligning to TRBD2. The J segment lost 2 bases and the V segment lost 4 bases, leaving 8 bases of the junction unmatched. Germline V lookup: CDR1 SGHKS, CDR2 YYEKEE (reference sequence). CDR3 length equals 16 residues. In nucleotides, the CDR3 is TGTGCCAGCAGCCGACGGACTAGCGGAGGGCAAGAGACCCAGTACTTC. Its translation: CASSRRTSGGQETQYF.

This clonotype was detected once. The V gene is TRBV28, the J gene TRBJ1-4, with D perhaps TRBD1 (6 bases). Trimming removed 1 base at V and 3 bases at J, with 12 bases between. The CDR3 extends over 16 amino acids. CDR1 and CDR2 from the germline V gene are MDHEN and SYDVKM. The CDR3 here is CASSLSGGLANEKLFF. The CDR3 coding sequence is TGTGCCAGCAGTTTATCCGGGGGGCTGGCTAATGAAAAACTGTTTTTT.

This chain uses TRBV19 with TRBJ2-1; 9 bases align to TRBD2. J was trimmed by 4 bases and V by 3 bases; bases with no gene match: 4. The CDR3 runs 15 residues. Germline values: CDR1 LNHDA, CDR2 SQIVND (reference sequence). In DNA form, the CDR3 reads TGTGCCAGTAGTATTGGACTAGCGCTGTACAATGAGCAGTTCTTC. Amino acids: CASSIGLALYNEQFF.

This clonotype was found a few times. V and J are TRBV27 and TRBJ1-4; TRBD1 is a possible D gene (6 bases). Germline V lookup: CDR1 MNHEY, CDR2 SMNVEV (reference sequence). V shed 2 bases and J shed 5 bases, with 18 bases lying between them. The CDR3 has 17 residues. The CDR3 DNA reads TGTGCCAGCAGTTTAACGAACCCGACAGGTCCAAATGAAAAACTGTTTTTT. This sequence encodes CASSLTNPTGPNEKLFF.

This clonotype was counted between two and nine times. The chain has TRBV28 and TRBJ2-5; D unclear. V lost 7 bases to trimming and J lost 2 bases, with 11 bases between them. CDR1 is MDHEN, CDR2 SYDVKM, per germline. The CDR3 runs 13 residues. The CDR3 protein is CASNKGSQETQYF. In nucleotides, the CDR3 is TGTGCCAGCAATAAGGGTTCACAAGAGACCCAGTACTTC.

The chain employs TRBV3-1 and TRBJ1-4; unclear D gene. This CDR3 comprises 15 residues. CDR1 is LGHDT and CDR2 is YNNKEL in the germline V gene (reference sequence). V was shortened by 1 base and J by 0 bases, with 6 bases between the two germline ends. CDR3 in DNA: TGTGCCAGCAGCCAAGGGTCCGCAACTAATGAAAAACTGTTTTTT. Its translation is CASSQGSATNEKLFF.

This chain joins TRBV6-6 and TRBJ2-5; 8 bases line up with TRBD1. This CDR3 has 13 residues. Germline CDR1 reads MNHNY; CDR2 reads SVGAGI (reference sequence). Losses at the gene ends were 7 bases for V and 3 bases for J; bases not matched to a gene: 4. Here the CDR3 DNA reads TGTGCCAGCAAGTTACAGGGGGAAGAGACCCAGTACTTC. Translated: CASKLQGEETQYF.